This T cell receptor beta chain was observed in a study of OX40 agonist ivuxolimab in advanced cancers. Turning to the overall study: Ivuxolimab, which targeted the costimulatory receptor OX40 (CD134), was an agonistic, fully human IgG2 monoclonal antibody. Intravenous ivuxolimab was administered to patients every 2 weeks at six dose levels: 0.01, 0.1, 0.3, 1.5, 3 and 10 mg/kg. Of the roughly 52 dose-escalation patients, hepatocellular carcinoma was present in roughly 19, melanoma in some 15, renal cell carcinoma in 9 and head and neck cancer in 9. A male proportion of around 81% and a mean age of about 60 years, ranging from about 23 to 79, were recorded for the dose-escalation cohort. Patients were allowed to have had prior anti-PD-1, anti-PD-L1 or anti-CTLA-4 therapy, and roughly two fifths of the dose-escalation patients had been treated with checkpoint inhibitors. Partial responses occurred in three dose-escalation patients: two with cutaneous melanoma and one with hepatocellular carcinoma. Peripheral TCRbeta sequencing aimed to test whether ivuxolimab altered TCR sequence diversity and caused clonal T-cell expansion. The monotherapy dose-escalation portion (N = 52 patients) of the phase I ivuxolimab trial is reported in the paper.

Worth noting for this clone: This receptor's antigen is unknown. Within one base of it there is no much larger clone, and no base qualities were kept.

Patients with a history of autoimmune disease or receiving systemic immunosuppression were excluded from the trial. Peripheral blood for TCR sequencing was collected from all dose cohorts at baseline, on cycle 4 day 1, and on cycle 7 day 1. Samples came from an open-label, multicenter, first-in-human phase I dose-escalation trial of ivuxolimab. Adults with locally advanced or metastatic head and neck squamous cell, hepatocellular, melanoma or renal cell carcinoma were enrolled in the trial. CD4+ and CD8+ T cells were sorted separately from peripheral blood before TCR sequencing. Genomic DNA was extracted from sorted cells for sequencing of the TCRbeta CDR3 region. The immunoSEQ Assay was used to sequence the TCRbeta CDR3 regions. Imported from immuneACCESS, the table was reduced by TCRdb to in-frame sequences with V and J called. These copies leave out some clones; in studies compared against another copy, an unresolved V gene accounts for under half, and the cause of the remainder is not known. The sample includes some 58,000 clones, with roughly 85% observed a single time. Clones ranked in the top ten supply about 0.62% of the sample.

The research as a whole found: In the 0.1-3.0 mg/kg groups, partial responders were among the patients with the lowest normalized peripheral clonal expansion, particularly in CD8+ T cells. Low levels of normalized T-cell clonal expansion were also seen in some patients who did not respond. The antigen specificity of the peripheral T cells that underwent clonal expansion was not determined. After ivuxolimab, CD8+ T cells had more expanded clones than CD4+ T cells on average. Clonal expansion of both CD4+ and CD8+ blood T cells was observed from baseline to week 6 at doses 0.1 to 3.0 mg/kg.

V sheds 5 bases and J sheds 4 bases, leaving 14 bases between their ends. CDR1 and CDR2, per the germline V gene (reference sequence), are SEHNR and FQNEAQ. The CDR3 sequence holds 14 residues, the cysteine and phenylalanine included. Only the CDR3 DNA stays, 42 bases, in frame from base 1. This receptor chain uses TRBV7-9 and TRBJ1-2; the D gene is perhaps TRBD1, on 5 matching bases. This receptor was taken from an adult with an advanced solid tumor such as melanoma, head and neck, liver or kidney cancer. The sequencing here drew on CD4+ or CD8+ T cells sorted from blood, taken in a trial of the OX40 agonist ivuxolimab. The CDR3 protein: CASSHSGGGYGYTF. The bases read TGTGCCAGCAGCCACTCGGGGGGTGGCTATGGCTACACCTTC.